This entry is about one T cell receptor (beta chain). Its specificity is not known. The read finishes 3 residues shy of the CDR3 end, and the germline J gene is used to complete it. The data originate from a study of T cells in women clearing cervical HPV infection. Study information: Controls gave blood once infection was undetectable; cases at lesion identification. The study's findings and limits: CIN3+ cases had significantly higher TCR richness than controls; evenness did not differ.

Trimming cost V 2 bases and J 1 base, with 5 bases left between them. CDR3 length: 13 amino acids. Germline CDR1 and CDR2: SGHAT and FQDESV (reference sequence). Sequenced by immunoSEQ multiplex PCR; TCRdb stores in-frame clones only, minus some. Here the sample table reports 40,000 to 60,000 clones. Sequencing was carried out using blood buffy coat. The TCR was taken from a woman between 18 and 75 years old with a cervical HPV16 infection that either progressed to CIN3+ or cleared (not recorded which). The chain carries TRBV11-1 and TRBJ1-1; D gene ambiguous. The CDR3 protein is CASSLSSNTEAFF. The sequenced CDR3 bases are TGTGCCAGCAGCTTATCGTCGAACACTGAA.